This T cell receptor beta chain was retrieved from a study of T cells after somatic rescue of genetic block. TCRdb's table, derived via immunoSEQ multiplex PCR, lists solely in-frame clones and lacks some. The table includes roughly 14,000 clones, roughly two thirds detected once. The CDR3 runs to 16 residues. Germline CDR1 reads MDHEN; CDR2 reads SYDVKM. Trimming stripped 2 bases from V and 0 bases from J, with 14 bases between. This rearrangement joins TRBV28 to TRBJ2-7; no clear D. The sequenced sample consisted of peripheral blood mononuclear cells (PBMCs). This TCR was sampled from a boy younger than 18. The CDR3 DNA is TGTGCCAGCAGTTTAAAAGGAACTCCGCGCTCCTACGAGCAGTACTTC. Translated, it gives CASSLKGTPRSYEQYF.